This is a list of T cell receptor beta chains from one sample in a study of blood T cell repertoires in COVID-19. Some clones are missing from TCRdb's copy, which holds only in-frame ones; the method was immunoSEQ multiplex PCR. Here the sample spans 150,000 to 200,000 clones, around 87% being singletons. Input material: PBMCs or T cells enriched from blood (not recorded which). The receptor source for this set is a woman aged 40 to 49 in a cohort exposed to, infected with or recovered from COVID-19 (not recorded which). Each CDR3 is given with its conserved first and last residue. D genes are given only for firm matches. Rows may omit the clone size; those that give it use once, few, many or a size class.

-	TRBV2	-	TRBJ2-7	TGTGCCATCTCTCCTACGGGGTACTCCTACGAGCAGTACTTC	CAISPTGYSYEQYF
TRBD2	TRBV27	-	TRBJ2-5	TGTGCCAGCACCAGTTTAGCGGGGGGCCCTCAAGAGACCCAGTACTTC	CASTSLAGGPQETQYF
-	TRBV27	-	TRBJ2-7	TGTGCCAGCAGTGCTCCCTCCAGAGGGTACGAGCAGTACTTC	CASSAPSRGYEQYF
-	TRBV25-1	-	TRBJ2-1	TGTGCCAGCAGTGCCTTTGGACAGTACAATGAGCAGTTCTTC	CASSAFGQYNEQFF
-	TRBV19	-	TRBJ2-7	TGTGCCAGTAGTATGCAGGGAACTTACGAGCAGTACTTC	CASSMQGTYEQYF
-	TRBV6-6	-	TRBJ1-4	TGTGCCAGCGCAGGGTGGGCTGAAAAACTGTTTTTT	CASAGWAEKLFF
-	TRBV13	-	TRBJ1-1	TGTGCCAGCAGCTTCGGTACTGAAGCTTTCTTT	CASSFGTEAFF
TRBD1	TRBV2	-	TRBJ1-5	TGTGCCAGCAAAAGGGGGCAGGAGAAGAATCAGCCCCAGCATTTT	CASKRGQEKNQPQHF
-	TRBV2	-	TRBJ2-2	TGTGCCAGCAGTGAAGCGCCCCAGGACGGGGAGCTGTTTTTT	CASSEAPQDGELFF
TRBD1	TRBV2	-	TRBJ1-2	TGTGCCAGCAGCCGGGACAGCTTCTATGGCTACACCTTC	CASSRDSFYGYTF
-	TRBV4-1	-	TRBJ2-3	TGCGCCAGCAGCCAAGGGTCAGGTACGCAGTATTTT	CASSQGSGTQYF
TRBD1	TRBV7-6	-	TRBJ1-6	TGTGCCAGCAGCTTAGAGGGGGCACGGCGTAATTCACCCCTCCACTTT	CASSLEGARRNSPLHF
-	TRBV5-1	-	TRBJ1-2	TGCGCCAGCAGCTTGGAGGCGACAGCTAACTATGGCTACACCTTC	CASSLEATANYGYTF
TRBD1	TRBV10-3	few	TRBJ1-1	TGTGCCATCAGCCCGGGACAGGGGGACTACACTGAAGCTTTCTTT	CAISPGQGDYTEAFF
-	TRBV7-6	-	TRBJ1-6	TGTGCCAGCAGCTTTGAGGGGGATTCACCCCTCCACTTT	CASSFEGDSPLHF
-	TRBV19	-	TRBJ1-2	TGTGCCAGTAGTATAGGTGGAGGGTCTTATGGCTACACCTTC	CASSIGGGSYGYTF
-	TRBV7-8	-	TRBJ2-7	TGTGCCAGCAGCTCAAGCGGCTCCTACGAGCAGTACTTC	CASSSSGSYEQYF
-	TRBV6-2/TRBV6-3	-	TRBJ2-2	TGTGCCAGCAGTTACGGGGCTGGGGTCGGGGAGCTGTTTTTT	CASSYGAGVGELFF
TRBD1	TRBV27	-	TRBJ1-2	TGTGCCAGCAGCCTAGGTGGGGACAGGGTTGATAATGGCTACACCTTC	CASSLGGDRVDNGYTF
-	TRBV24-1	-	TRBJ1-2	TGTGCCACAGGAGGACGGGGGAAGGAAAGGTATGGCTACACCTTC	CATGGRGKERYGYTF
TRBD1	TRBV11-2	-	TRBJ1-1	TGTGCCAGCAGCTTAGTGGTCCTTCAGGGGGACACTGAAGCTTTCTTT	CASSLVVLQGDTEAFF
TRBD1	TRBV13	-	TRBJ1-6	TGTGCCAGCAGCCATACGGACAGGTCAAATTCACCCCTCCACTTT	CASSHTDRSNSPLHF
-	TRBV5-8	-	TRBJ1-2	TGTGCCAGCAGCTTGACTAGACCGGACTATGGCTACACCTTC	CASSLTRPDYGYTF
-	TRBV30	few	TRBJ1-6	TGTGCCTGGAGTGGAGAGGGTGGCAATTCACCCCTCCACTTT	CAWSGEGGNSPLHF
TRBD2	TRBV10-3	-	TRBJ2-3	TGTGCCATCAGGTCCGGGACTAGCGGTACAGATACGCAGTATTTT	CAIRSGTSGTDTQYF
TRBD1	TRBV2	-	TRBJ2-3	TGTGCCAGCAGTGAATACAGGGGGGATACGCAGTATTTT	CASSEYRGDTQYF
TRBD2	TRBV10-2	-	TRBJ2-7	TGCGCCAGCAGTAGAGCGGGGTCTAACTACGAGCAGTACTTC	CASSRAGSNYEQYF
-	TRBV19	-	TRBJ1-5	TGTGCCAGTAGTATAGTTCAGGTGAATCAGCCCCAGCATTTT	CASSIVQVNQPQHF
-	TRBV5-1	once	TRBJ1-6	TGCGCCAGCAGCTTGAGTCAGGAAAATTCACCCCTCCACTTT	CASSLSQENSPLHF
TRBD2	TRBV3-1/TRBV3-2	-	TRBJ2-3	TGTGCCAGCAGCCATCAGAAACCGAATCGGGGGGGCGGGAGGTCAGATACGCAGTATTTT	CASSHQKPNRGGGRSDTQYF
-	TRBV2	-	TRBJ2-1	TGTGCCAGATCACTGGCGATGGGGGCCGATGAGCAGTTCTTC	CARSLAMGADEQFF
-	TRBV6-5	-	TRBJ1-1	TGTGCCAGCAGGGAGGCAGTAGAAGCTTTCTTT	CASREAVEAFF
-	TRBV4-1	-	TRBJ2-7	TGCGCCAGCAGCCAAGATAACAGAGGGATGGGATACGAGCAGTACTTC	CASSQDNRGMGYEQYF
TRBD2	TRBV7-9	-	TRBJ2-1	TGTGCCAGCAGCTTAGGGCAGCGGGAAAGGGAGCAGTTCTTC	CASSLGQREREQFF
TRBD2	TRBV28	-	TRBJ2-7	TGTGCCAGCAGTTTAGGGCCCGGACTAGCTGACGAGCAGTACTTC	CASSLGPGLADEQYF
TRBD1	TRBV14	-	TRBJ1-2	TGTGCCAGCAGCCCAGCAGGGACAGGGAACTATGGCTACACCTTC	CASSPAGTGNYGYTF
-	TRBV21-1	-	TRBJ1-1	TGTGCCAGCAGCAAGGGACAGGGTTCGCACACTGAAGCTTTCTTT	CASSKGQGSHTEAFF
-	TRBV20-1	once	TRBJ1-1	TGCAGTGCTGATCAGAGGGAAGCTTTCTTT	CSADQREAFF
-	TRBV19	-	TRBJ1-4	TGTGCCGCGAAGGGGTTTGCAACTAATGAAAAACTGTTTTTT	CAAKGFATNEKLFF
TRBD1	TRBV5-1	few	TRBJ2-5	TGCGCCAGCAGCAGGACAGGGGTTGGGGCCCAAGAGACCCAGTACTTC	CASSRTGVGAQETQYF
TRBD1	TRBV19	-	TRBJ2-7	TGTGCCAGTAGTATCACAGGGGGCTACTACGAGCAGTACTTC	CASSITGGYYEQYF
TRBD2	TRBV27	few	TRBJ2-1	TGTGCCAGCAGTTTCGGACTAGCGGGGGTCGCCTACAATGAGCAGTTCTTC	CASSFGLAGVAYNEQFF
TRBD2	TRBV6-2/TRBV6-3	-	TRBJ2-2	TGTGCCAGCAGTTTCCCTCTAGCGGGAGTACACACCGGGGAGCTGTTTTTT	CASSFPLAGVHTGELFF
TRBD1	TRBV5-1	-	TRBJ1-1	TGCGCCAGCAGCTTACAGGGGGCGGGGGCTGAAGCTTTCTTT	CASSLQGAGAEAFF
-	TRBV27	-	TRBJ1-3	TGTGCCAGCAAACCTGGACAATACTCTGGAAACACCATATATTTT	CASKPGQYSGNTIYF
TRBD1	TRBV29-1	-	TRBJ1-5	TGCAGCGTTGTGCAGGGGGTCGGGCAGCCCCAGCATTTT	CSVVQGVGQPQHF
TRBD1	TRBV4-1	-	TRBJ2-1	TGCGCCAGCAGCCGCCGGGACAGAGCGAACTCCTACAATGAGCAGTTCTTC	CASSRRDRANSYNEQFF
-	TRBV29-1	once	TRBJ2-3	TGCAGCGTTGAGTTAGGGAGAGTGGATACGCAGTATTTT	CSVELGRVDTQYF
-	TRBV7-6	-	TRBJ2-1	TGTGCCAGCAGCTTAGGACCAGGCGATGAGCAGTTCTTC	CASSLGPGDEQFF
-	TRBV11-2	-	TRBJ2-1	TGTGCCAGCAGCTTAGACGCGGGGGCGGGGAATGAGCAGTTCTTC	CASSLDAGAGNEQFF
-	TRBV10-3	-	TRBJ1-1	TGTGCCATCAGTGAGTCAGGGGGCACTGAAGCTTTCTTT	CAISESGGTEAFF
TRBD1	TRBV6-5	-	TRBJ2-1	TGTGCCAGCAGCTACGACAGGGGGTCCTACAATGAGCAGTTCTTC	CASSYDRGSYNEQFF
-	TRBV19	-	TRBJ2-5	TGTGCCAGTACGGAGGGGGGGCAGGAGACCCAGTACTTC	CASTEGGQETQYF
-	TRBV21-1	-	TRBJ2-7	TGTGCCAGCAGCCGAGACAGATACGAGCAGTACTTC	CASSRDRYEQYF
-	TRBV28	-	TRBJ1-2	TGTGCCAGCAGTTTTCCACGGGAATGGGAGGGCTACACCTTC	CASSFPREWEGYTF
-	TRBV5-1	-	TRBJ2-5	TGCGCCAGCAGCTTGAGGGGGTTCGGCCAAGAGACCCAGTACTTC	CASSLRGFGQETQYF
-	TRBV7-2	-	TRBJ2-7	TGTGCCAGCAGCTTATTCGCAGGGGAGATCGGCTACGAGCAGTACTTC	CASSLFAGEIGYEQYF